The 30 T cell receptor beta chains below come from one sample, sequenced in a study of T-cell memory formation after mild COVID-19. From the 5' RACE reads, TCRdb called clonotypes with MiXCR, one entry per CDR3 protein. The table records just over 60,000 distinct CDR3 sequences, about a tenth of them present only once. Sequencing used PBMCs or a T cell subset sorted from them (not recorded which). Receptor source: a man between 18 and 35 years old who had mild COVID-19 (a few samples of this study predate the infection). Cell type and time point are not known.

V and J are TRBV7-9 and TRBJ1-2, with a possible D match to TRBD1 (5 bases). The length of the CDR3 is 16 residues. V dropped 5 bases and J dropped 2 bases, with 18 bases sitting between them. Germline CDR1 is SEHNR and CDR2 is FQNEAQ (reference sequence). The DNA of the CDR3 is TGTGCCAGCAGCCGACGTCCGGGACGGGCGAACTATGGCTACACCTTC. It encodes CASSRRPGRANYGYTF.

The chain combines TRBV5-1 with TRBJ2-6, with D unclear. V lost 5 bases, J lost 0 bases, and 6 bases lay in between. CDR1 is SGHRS, CDR2 YFSETQ, per germline. This CDR3 spans 14 amino acids. The CDR3: CASRDSSGANVLTF. CDR3 in DNA: TGCGCCAGCAGGGATTCCTCTGGGGCCAACGTCCTGACTTTC. Supplemented by reference TRBV5-1 and TRBJ2-6, the full variable domain reads KAGVTQTPRYLIKTRGQQVTLSCSPISGHRSVSWYQQTPGQGLQFLFEYFSETQRNKGNFPGRFSGRQFSNSRSEMNVSTLELGDSALYLCASRDSSGANVLTFGAGSRLTVL.

This chain uses TRBV7-2 with TRBJ1-2; D gene unclear. This CDR3 has 12 amino acids. V dropped 8 bases and J dropped 4 bases, with 11 bases sitting between them. The V gene's germline CDR1 is SGHTA and CDR2 FQGNSA. The CDR3 DNA reads TGTGCCAGCGACCGAATGCGCTATGGCTACACCTTC. Protein sequence: CASDRMRYGYTF.

This clonotype was seen a few times. This rearrangement joins TRBV5-6 to TRBJ2-7; 8 bases are shared with TRBD1. Per germline, CDR1 SGHDT and CDR2 YYEEEE. With 0 bases clipped from V and 10 bases from J, the junction kept 6 bases outside the gene matches. The CDR3 is made up of 13 amino acids. CDR3: CASSLAGGTGQYV. For the CDR3, the DNA is TGTGCCAGCAGCTTGGCTGGCGGGACAGGTCAGTACGTC.

The chain is built from TRBV7-9 and TRBJ2-1; TRBD2 might be the D (6 bases). There are 18 residues in the CDR3. V lost 3 bases and J lost 0, with 18 bases in between. Germline V gene sequence: CDR1 SEHNR, CDR2 FQNEAQ (reference sequence). The CDR3 sequence: CASSFGERRDPSYNEQFF. The CDR3 nucleotides are TGTGCCAGCAGCTTCGGGGAGCGGCGGGACCCCTCCTACAATGAGCAGTTCTTC.

The rearrangement links TRBV29-1 to TRBJ1-3; unclear D gene. CDR1 is SQVTM, CDR2 ANQGSEA, per germline. The length of the CDR3 is 12 residues. Trimming left V 6 bases short and J 0 bases short, with 6 bases between. This chain's CDR3 is CSVEVSGNTIYF. CDR3 DNA sequence: TGCAGCGTGGAGGTCTCTGGAAACACCATATATTTT.

The V and J genes are TRBV5-1 and TRBJ1-3; 7 nucleotides match TRBD1. Germline V lookup: CDR1 SGHRS, CDR2 YFSETQ. The CDR3 runs to 13 residues. V shed 2 bases and J 8 bases; nucleotides not matched to a gene: 4. The CDR3 region has the DNA TGCGCCAGCAGCTTAGACAGGGCGGACACCATATATTTT. Translating it yields CASSLDRADTIYF.

The gene calls are TRBV7-2 and TRBJ2-7, with D perhaps matching TRBD1 or TRBD2 (6 bases each). There are 12 residues in the CDR3. V dropped 5 bases and J dropped 7 bases, with 12 bases sitting between them. Germline CDR1 and CDR2: SGHTA and FQGNSA. The CDR3 DNA sequence: TGTGCCAGCAGCCAAGGGGGGACAGAGCAGTACTTC. Translation gives CASSQGGTEQYF.

This clonotype came up a few times. The chain joins TRBV29-1 to TRBJ1-1; D not resolved. V gave up 8 bases and J gave up 4 bases, with 14 bases separating them. Germline CDR1 is SQVTM and CDR2 is ANQGSEA. The CDR3 is 12 amino acids. For the CDR3, the DNA is TGCAGCACAATCTCGGATACCACTGAAGCTTTCTTT. Amino acid sequence: CSTISDTTEAFF.

The gene calls are TRBV20-1 and TRBJ1-1; 9 nucleotides align to TRBD1. There are 16 residues in the CDR3. CDR1 and CDR2 from the germline V gene are DFQATT and SNEGSKA (reference sequence). J lost 4 bases, V lost 5 bases, and 14 bases had no gene match. Here the CDR3 reads CSASGTPGQGGTEAFF. The CDR3 DNA sequence: TGCAGTGCTTCCGGTACCCCGGGACAGGGAGGCACTGAAGCTTTCTTT.

This clonotype was detected only a few times. The chain is built from TRBV5-1 and TRBJ1-2; 12 nucleotides line up with TRBD1. CDR3 size: 14 residues. Looked up from germline, CDR1 is SGHRS and CDR2 is YFSETQ. Trimming cost V 2 bases and J 6 bases; bases outside gene matches: 2. The CDR3 bases are TGCGCCAGCAGCTTCGGGACAGGGGGCGATGGCTACACCTTC. It is translated as CASSFGTGGDGYTF.

The genes are TRBV4-3 and TRBJ2-1; the match to TRBD1 covers 8 bases. Germline assignment: CDR1 LGHNA and CDR2 YSLEER. The V segment lost 2 bases and the J segment 3 bases; nucleotides outside the gene matches: 6. The CDR3 consists of 16 residues. The CDR3 DNA is TGCGCCAGCAGCCAATTCTGGACAGGGTACTACAATGAGCAGTTCTTC. It specifies CASSQFWTGYYNEQFF.

This clonotype has a handful of counts. The chain combines TRBV20-1 with TRBJ2-4; 8 bases are shared with TRBD1. Per the germline V gene, CDR1 is DFQATT and CDR2 is SNEGSKA (reference sequence). The junction had 12 bases not matched to a gene; V was cut back by 3 bases and J by 8 bases. The CDR3 spans 15 residues. As DNA, the CDR3 is TGCAGTGCTAGTAAGCAGGGGGCCCCTCGAGACATTCAGTACTTC. Protein: CSASKQGAPRDIQYF.

This chain connects TRBV19 to TRBJ2-3; TRBD2 aligns across 9 bases. CDR1 LNHDA and CDR2 SQIVND come from the germline V gene (reference sequence). V lost 5 bases, J lost 2 bases, and 8 bases stayed unmatched. This CDR3 comprises 16 residues. Here the CDR3 reads CASSSQRGVDTDTQYF. CDR3 bases: TGTGCCAGTAGTTCCCAGCGGGGGGTCGACACAGATACGCAGTATTTT.

This clonotype was recorded a few times. The CDR3 is CASSSHTFTRGRVDGYTF. The CDR3 region has the DNA TGCGCCAGCAGCTCGCATACATTTACCAGGGGGCGAGTCGATGGCTACACCTTC. V usage is TRBV5-1 and J usage is TRBJ1-2; 8 nucleotides match TRBD1. Germline CDR1 and CDR2: SGHRS and YFSETQ. After removal of 3 bases from V and 6 bases from J, the junction contained 19 bases not matched to a gene. The CDR3 is made up of 18 amino acids.

This chain connects TRBV20-1 to TRBJ1-2; tentative D call: TRBD1 (6 bases). Germline loops: CDR1 DFQATT, CDR2 SNEGSKA (reference sequence). The length of the CDR3 is 13 residues. Trimming stripped 1 base from V and 10 bases from J, with 16 bases between. CDR3 nucleotide sequence: TGCAGTGCTAGAGTCACAGGGAGAAAAGTCTACACCTTC. Amino acids: CSARVTGRKVYTF.

J is TRBJ2-1 and V is TRBV11-2; maybe TRBD1 (6 bases). The CDR3 is 15 amino acids. In germline, CDR1 is SGHAT, CDR2 FQNNGV. Deletions cut 5 bases from V and 9 bases from J, with 20 bases between. The CDR3 is CASSLTGLNPIEQFF. The DNA for the CDR3 is TGTGCCAGCAGCCTAACAGGGCTTAACCCCATTGAGCAGTTCTTC.

This clonotype appeared a few times. V usage is TRBV20-1 and J usage is TRBJ2-5; D is possibly TRBD1 or TRBD2 (5 bases each). This CDR3 has 15 residues. V was pared by 0 bases and J by 4 bases, with 15 bases between. Germline V gene sequence: CDR1 DFQATT, CDR2 SNEGSKA (reference sequence). CDR3 sequence reads: CSARDETGGRETQYF. CDR3 nucleotide sequence: TGCAGTGCTAGAGACGAAACAGGCGGGCGAGAGACCCAGTACTTC.

This clonotype occurred many times. The chain is built from TRBV5-1 and TRBJ2-6; D ambiguous. V was shortened by 4 bases and J by 0 bases, with 8 bases between the two germline ends. The CDR3 is 15 residues long. CDR1 is SGHRS, CDR2 YFSETQ, per germline. The CDR3 nucleotides are TGCGCCAGCAGCCCCGATCCCTCTGGGGCCAACGTCCTGACTTTC. This encodes CASSPDPSGANVLTF.

This clonotype was detected only a few times. This chain joins TRBV12-3 or TRBV12-4 and TRBJ2-3, with 7 bases that match TRBD1. V shed 3 bases and J 3 bases; nucleotides not matched to a gene: 9. This CDR3 is built from 16 residues. The CDR3 DNA sequence: TGTGCCAGCAGTTTTCGGTCGCAGGGGGTTACAGATACGCAGTATTTT. Translating it yields CASSFRSQGVTDTQYF.

This clonotype was counted ten times or more. The chain combines TRBV7-9 with TRBJ2-2, with a possible D match to TRBD1 (5 bases). V lost 5 bases and J lost 3, with 7 bases in between. The CDR3 covers 13 residues. CDR1 and CDR2 (germline): SEHNR, FQNEAQ (reference sequence). The CDR3 region is CASSLQDTGELFF. The CDR3 DNA sequence: TGTGCCAGCAGCCTACAGGACACCGGGGAGCTGTTTTTT.

This clonotype showed up just a few times. The rearrangement uses TRBV12-3 or TRBV12-4 and TRBJ1-4; maybe TRBD1 (5 bases). Trimming cost V 5 bases and J 11 bases, with 9 bases left between them. The CDR3 extends over 11 amino acids. The CDR3 is CASSPGPKLFF. CDR3 nucleotides: TGTGCCAGCAGTCCGGGACCTAAACTGTTTTTT.

The chain carries TRBV12-3 or TRBV12-4 and TRBJ2-3; perhaps TRBD2 as D (6 bases). The V gene lost 3 bases and the J gene lost 5 bases, with 6 bases spanning the gap. The CDR3 spans 12 residues. The CDR3 nucleotides read TGTGCCAGCAGTTTCGGGGGAGATACGCAGTATTTT. Translation: CASSFGGDTQYF.

This sequence joins TRBV28 and TRBJ2-3; D is perhaps TRBD1 or TRBD2 (5 bases each). V lost 3 bases and J 9 bases, leaving 10 bases between the germline ends. The CDR3 has 12 residues. Germline CDR1 and CDR2: MDHEN and SYDVKM. This CDR3 is CASSFSGQTQYF. CDR3 nucleotides: TGTGCCAGCAGTTTCTCGGGGCAAACGCAGTATTTT. The full variable domain, completed using reference TRBV28 and TRBJ2-3, is DVKVTQSSRYLVKRTGEKVFLECVQDMDHENMFWYRQDPGLGLRLIYFSYDVKMKEKGDIPEGYSVSREKKERFSLILESASTNQTSMYLCASSFSGQTQYFGPGTRLTVL.

This chain uses TRBV19 with TRBJ1-6, with no clear D. The CDR3 spans 13 residues. Germline-derived CDR1 and CDR2 are LNHDA and SQIVND (reference sequence). V dropped 9 bases and J dropped 8 bases, with 14 bases sitting between them. The CDR3 reads CASSRGLDSPLHF. CDR3 sequence (DNA): TGTGCCAGCTCTCGGGGTCTGGATTCACCCCTCCACTTT.

The chain joins TRBV3-1 to TRBJ2-5; tentatively, D is TRBD1 (7 bases). CDR1 is LGHDT and CDR2 is YNNKEL in the germline V gene (reference sequence). This CDR3 is 16 amino acids long. The V end was cut by 0 bases, the J end by 0 bases, with 11 bases between. CDR3 sequence: CASSQEGRGDQETQYF. The CDR3 coding sequence is TGTGCCAGCAGCCAAGAAGGCAGGGGGGACCAAGAGACCCAGTACTTC.

This CDR3 is CATSRDSMGGGADTQYF. CDR3 bases: TGTGCCACCAGCAGAGATTCGATGGGCGGGGGGGCAGATACGCAGTATTTT. The V call is TRBV15, the J call TRBJ2-3, with 9 bases fitting TRBD2. With V trimmed by 0 bases and J by 4 bases, 8 bases remained unmatched. CDR3 length: 17 amino acids. Germline V gene data show CDR1 as LNHNV and CDR2 as YYDKDF (reference sequence).

This clonotype was counted between two and nine times. V is TRBV4-2 and J is TRBJ2-3, with TRBD2 matching over 8 bases. Germline V lookup: CDR1 LGHNA, CDR2 YNFKEQ. The V segment lost 9 bases and the J segment 0 bases; nucleotides outside the gene matches: 5. This CDR3 region has 14 residues. CDR3 loop: CASRGGPSTDTQYF. The CDR3 DNA sequence: TGTGCCAGTCGGGGGGGCCCTAGCACAGATACGCAGTATTTT.

The rearrangement uses TRBV5-1 and TRBJ2-5; unclear D gene. The germline V gene has CDR1 SGHRS and CDR2 YFSETQ. V was cut by 0 bases and J by 5 bases, with 8 bases left in between. This CDR3 comprises 13 residues. The CDR3 reads CASSLEMGETQYF. The CDR3 nucleotides are TGCGCCAGCAGCTTGGAAATGGGGGAGACCCAGTACTTC.

This clonotype was seen repeatedly, ten times or more. V gene TRBV20-1 combines with J gene TRBJ2-2; weak D call: TRBD1 (7 bases). Trimming took 4 bases from V and 9 from J, leaving 15 bases between them. The CDR3 totals 13 residues. Germline V CDR1 and CDR2: DFQATT, SNEGSKA (reference sequence). The CDR3 protein is CSATRQGLRELFF. The CDR3 nucleotides are TGCAGTGCTACAAGACAGGGACTGAGGGAGCTGTTTTTT.